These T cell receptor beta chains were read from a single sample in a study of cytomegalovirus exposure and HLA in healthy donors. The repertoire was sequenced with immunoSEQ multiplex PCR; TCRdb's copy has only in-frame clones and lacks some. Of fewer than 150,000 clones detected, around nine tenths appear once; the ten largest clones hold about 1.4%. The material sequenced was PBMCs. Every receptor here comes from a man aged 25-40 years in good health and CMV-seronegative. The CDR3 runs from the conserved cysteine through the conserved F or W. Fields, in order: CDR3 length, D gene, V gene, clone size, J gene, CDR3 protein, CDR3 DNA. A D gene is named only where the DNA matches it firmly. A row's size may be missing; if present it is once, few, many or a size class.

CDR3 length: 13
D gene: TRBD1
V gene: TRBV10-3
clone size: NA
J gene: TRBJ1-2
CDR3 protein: CAIRFDRGNGYTF
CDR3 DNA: TGTGCCATCAGATTTGACAGGGGGAATGGCTACACCTTC

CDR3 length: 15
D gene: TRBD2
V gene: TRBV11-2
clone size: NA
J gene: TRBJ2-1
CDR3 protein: CASSSTTSVYNEQFF
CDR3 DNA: TGTGCCAGCAGCTCAACTACTAGCGTCTACAATGAGCAGTTCTTC

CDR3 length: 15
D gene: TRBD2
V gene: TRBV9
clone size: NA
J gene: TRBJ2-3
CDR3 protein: CASSVLAGVEDTQYF
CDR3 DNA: TGTGCCAGCAGCGTACTAGCGGGAGTAGAAGATACGCAGTATTTT

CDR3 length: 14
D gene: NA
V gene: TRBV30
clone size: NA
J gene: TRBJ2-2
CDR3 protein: CAWSPTSNTGELFF
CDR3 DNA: TGTGCCTGGAGTCCTACTTCGAACACCGGGGAGCTGTTTTTT

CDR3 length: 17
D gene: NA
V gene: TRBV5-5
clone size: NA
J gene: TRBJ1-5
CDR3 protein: CASSSRPQVYSNQPQHF
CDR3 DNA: TGTGCCAGCAGCTCTCGTCCCCAGGTTTATAGCAATCAGCCCCAGCATTTT

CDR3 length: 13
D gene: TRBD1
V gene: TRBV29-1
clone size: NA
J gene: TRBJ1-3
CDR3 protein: CSALLRGRNTIYF
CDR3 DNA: TGCAGCGCCCTCCTCAGGGGGCGAAACACCATATATTTT

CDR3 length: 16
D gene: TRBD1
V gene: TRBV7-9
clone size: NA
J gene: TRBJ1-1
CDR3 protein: CASSLAETGALQKAFF
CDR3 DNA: TGTGCCAGCAGCTTAGCAGAGACAGGGGCCCTACAAAAAGCTTTCTTT

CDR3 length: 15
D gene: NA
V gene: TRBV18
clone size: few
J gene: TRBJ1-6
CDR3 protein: CASSFNRERDSPLHF
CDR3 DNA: TGTGCCAGCTCGTTTAACCGGGAGAGAGATTCACCCCTCCACTTT

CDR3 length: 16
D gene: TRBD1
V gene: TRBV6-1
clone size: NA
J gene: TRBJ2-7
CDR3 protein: CASSEVLGTGEHEQYF
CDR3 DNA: TGTGCCAGCAGTGAAGTTCTGGGGACAGGGGAACACGAGCAGTACTTC

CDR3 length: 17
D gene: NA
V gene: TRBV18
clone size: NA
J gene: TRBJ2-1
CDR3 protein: CASSPNGEGSSYNEQFF
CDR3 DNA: TGTGCCAGCTCACCCAACGGTGAGGGTAGCTCCTACAATGAGCAGTTCTTC

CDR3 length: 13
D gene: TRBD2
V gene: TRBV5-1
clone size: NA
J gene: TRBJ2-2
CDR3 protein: CASSPGGSGELFF
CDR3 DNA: TGCGCCAGCAGCCCGGGGGGATCCGGGGAGCTGTTTTTT

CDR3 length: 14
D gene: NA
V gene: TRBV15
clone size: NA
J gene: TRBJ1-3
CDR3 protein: CATSRDLERNTIYF
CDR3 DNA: TGTGCCACCAGCAGAGATCTAGAACGGAACACCATATATTTT

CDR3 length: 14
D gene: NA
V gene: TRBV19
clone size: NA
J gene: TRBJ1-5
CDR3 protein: CASSIVGGNQPQHF
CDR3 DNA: TGTGCCAGTAGTATAGTAGGGGGCAATCAGCCCCAGCATTTT

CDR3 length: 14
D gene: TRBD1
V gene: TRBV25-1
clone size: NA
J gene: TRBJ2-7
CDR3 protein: CASSPGGQGYEQYF
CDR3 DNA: TGTGCCAGCAGCCCTGGGGGACAGGGATACGAGCAGTACTTC

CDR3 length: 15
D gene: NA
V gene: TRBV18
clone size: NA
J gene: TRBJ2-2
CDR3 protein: CASSPMGSSAGELFF
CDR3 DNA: TGTGCCAGCTCACCCATGGGGAGCTCGGCCGGGGAGCTGTTTTTT

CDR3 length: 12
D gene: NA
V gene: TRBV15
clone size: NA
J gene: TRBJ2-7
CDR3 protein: CATSRDHYEQYF
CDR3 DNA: TGTGCCACCAGCAGAGATCACTACGAGCAGTACTTC

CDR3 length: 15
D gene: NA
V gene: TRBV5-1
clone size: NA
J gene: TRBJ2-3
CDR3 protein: CASSLLPTSTDTQYF
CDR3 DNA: TGCGCCAGCAGCTTGTTACCGACAAGCACAGATACGCAGTATTTT

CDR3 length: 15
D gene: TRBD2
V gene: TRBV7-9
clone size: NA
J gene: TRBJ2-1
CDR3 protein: CASSPGLAGYNEQFF
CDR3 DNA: TGTGCCAGCAGCCCCGGACTAGCGGGGTACAATGAGCAGTTCTTC

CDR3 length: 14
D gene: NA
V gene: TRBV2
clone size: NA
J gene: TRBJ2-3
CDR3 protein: CASSGGLSTDTQYF
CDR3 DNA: TGTGCCAGCAGTGGGGGACTTAGCACAGATACGCAGTATTTT

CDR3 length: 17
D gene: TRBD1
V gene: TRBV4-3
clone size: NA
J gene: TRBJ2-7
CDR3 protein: CASSRSLGQGLPYEQYF
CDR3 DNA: TGCGCCAGCAGCAGAAGCCTGGGACAGGGGCTTCCCTACGAGCAGTACTTC

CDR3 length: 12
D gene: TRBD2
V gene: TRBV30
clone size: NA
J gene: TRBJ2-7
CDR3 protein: CAWNDRSGSQYF
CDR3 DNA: TGTGCCTGGAATGACAGGAGCGGGAGCCAGTACTTC

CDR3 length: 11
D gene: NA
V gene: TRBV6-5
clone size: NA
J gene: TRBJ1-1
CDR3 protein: CAGGLNTEAFF
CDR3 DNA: TGTGCCGGCGGACTAAACACTGAAGCTTTCTTT

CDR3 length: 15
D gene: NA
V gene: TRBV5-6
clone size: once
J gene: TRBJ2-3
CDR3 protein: CASSLRRRDTDTQYF
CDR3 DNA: TGTGCCAGCAGCCTGCGGAGGAGGGACACAGATACGCAGTATTTT

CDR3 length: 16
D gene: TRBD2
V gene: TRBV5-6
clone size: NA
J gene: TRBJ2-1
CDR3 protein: CASSLGGRGSYNEQFF
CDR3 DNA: TGTGCCAGCAGCTTAGGCGGGAGAGGCTCCTACAATGAGCAGTTCTTC

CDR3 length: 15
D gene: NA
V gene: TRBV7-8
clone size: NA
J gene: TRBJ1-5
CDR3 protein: CASSLRDIWNQPQHF
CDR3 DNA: TGTGCCAGCAGCCTCCGGGACATTTGGAATCAGCCCCAGCATTTT

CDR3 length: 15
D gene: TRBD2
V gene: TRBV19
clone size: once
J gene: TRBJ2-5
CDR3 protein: CASSTSLAGEETQYF
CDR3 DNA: TGTGCCAGTAGTACCTCACTAGCGGGAGAAGAGACCCAGTACTTC

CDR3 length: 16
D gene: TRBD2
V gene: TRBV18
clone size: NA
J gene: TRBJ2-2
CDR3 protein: CASSPSAGGNTGELFF
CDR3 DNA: TGTGCCAGCTCACCGTCAGCGGGAGGGAACACCGGGGAGCTGTTTTTT

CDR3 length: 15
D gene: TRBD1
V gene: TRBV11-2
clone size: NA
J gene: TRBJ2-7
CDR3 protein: CASSSRDTGGYEQYF
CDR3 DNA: TGTGCCAGCAGCTCCCGGGACACAGGGGGCTACGAGCAGTACTTC